This TCR beta chain was identified during a study of T-cell memory formation after mild COVID-19. In the study overall: Largely donor-specific sequence clusters came from two donors.

Constant-segment primers and 5'RACE yielded cDNA libraries for TCR alpha and TCR beta, each carrying sample barcodes and UMIs. TCRdb re-called the 5' RACE reads through MiXCR, storing one row per CDR3 protein. The sample includes about 240,000 distinct CDR3 sequences, over 8.5% of them seen just once. This clonotype was counted a few times. The CDR3 extends over 13 amino acids. CDR1 and CDR2 (germline): KGHSH, LQKENI. Trimming removed 3 bases from V and 4 bases from J, with 10 bases in between. Sequencing used PBMCs or a T cell subset sorted from them (not recorded which). V gene TRBV18 combines with J gene TRBJ2-7, with D possibly TRBD2 on 5 matching bases. The sequence was obtained from a man between 18 and 35 years old who had mild COVID-19 (a few samples of this study predate the infection). Cell type and time point are not known. The DNA of the CDR3 is TGTGCCAGCTCACCTGGGCGGGCTTACGAGCAGTACGTC. Protein product: CASSPGRAYEQYV.